The following is a T cell receptor (beta chain) sequence with its context. Its antigen is still unknown. No much larger clone is present one base from it, and per-base qualities are unavailable. The sample originates from a study of T cells after yellow fever vaccination (dated by TCRdb to about 2019). With respect to the entire study: Libraries from fractions with low cell numbers were prepared with the SMART-Seq v4 Ultra Low Input RNA kit. Blood was collected at multiple timepoints before and after primary and secondary immunization, and bulk PBMC replicates and cell subsets were isolated. The cohort comprised two healthy male donors, one aged 18 to 29 and one aged 30 to 40 years. Bulk TCR alpha and beta repertoires were sequenced longitudinally to track T-cell clones before and after primary and booster YFV17D yellow fever vaccination.

For this chain, trimming is 7 bases at the V end and 7 bases at the J end, and the number of junction bases without a gene match is 13. From the germline V gene, CDR1 is MDHEN and CDR2 is SYDVKM. The CDR3 goes from the cysteine to the phenylalanine over 14 residues. The DNA shown is the 42-base CDR3, in frame from base 1. TCR cDNA was made using 5'RACE template switching, a step that added a universal primer site and unique molecular identifiers. cDNA synthesis was primed from both the TCR alpha and TCR beta constant segments. Two PCR steps were used to amplify libraries, with sample barcodes and sequencing adapters being added in the second step. Libraries were sequenced on Illumina HiSeq 2500 (2x100 bp) or NovaSeq (2x150 bp). In the source study's methods: MIGEC handled demultiplexing of reads and collapsing into UMI consensus sequences, while MiXCR performed V(D)J alignment. Vaccine-responding clonotypes were defined with edgeR using replicate PBMC samples, requiring FDR below 0.01 and a log2 fold change above 5 up to day 15. Each bulk clonotype received a CD4 or CD8 identity based on whether the sequenced CD4 or CD8 repertoire contained that clonotype at higher abundance. TCRdb's own reprocessing of the public reads used fastp at Q25 and MiXCR and kept productive beta chains. A single entry per CDR3 protein holds the most common genes and DNA from its merged rows. It is TCRdb's table, rather than the study itself, that gives the V and J calls and clone size. Within this sample are about 150,000 distinct CDR3 sequences, with about 6.2% of them counted one time only. The ten biggest clones cover approximately 0.64% of the sample.

On the study overall, not on this receptor specifically: Because only a couple of donors were included in the study, the extent to which the findings can be generalized is limited. After the booster, most clones that had expanded after primary vaccination were detected again (roughly 96% of CD4 and around nine tenths of CD8), suggesting broad maintenance of memory. A small share of clonotypes was detected in both CD4 and CD8 compartments, with the overlap likely arising from convergent recombination. Compared with the primary T-cell response, the secondary T-cell response was weaker but faster, peaking on day 5 rather than day 15. Computational filtering was needed because FACS-sorted repertoires could contain abundant contaminating clonotypes from the bulk population.

The treatment or condition label of this sample denotes: live attenuated yellow fever vaccine strain. A standard Ficoll-Paque protocol was used to isolate PBMCs from peripheral blood. Dynabeads CD4 and CD8 positive selection kits were used to isolate the CD4 and CD8 T-cell fractions. TriZol was used to extract RNA from bulk PBMCs, from CD4 and CD8 fractions, and from dextramer-positive and dextramer-negative fractions. The chain is encoded by TRBV28 joined to TRBJ2-7; TRBD2 fits 7 bases in the junction. The sample consisted of CD4+ T cells sorted from PBMCs, taken 10 days after the yellow fever booster vaccination. The sequence was obtained from a young man who received the YFV17D yellow fever vaccine. The CDR3 in this case is CASITAGAAGEQYF. The nucleotides are TGTGCCAGCATCACAGCGGGCGCAGCGGGGGAGCAGTACTTC. The full variable domain, completed from the reference TRBV28 and TRBJ2-7 proteins outside the CDR3, reads DVKVTQSSRYLVKRTGEKVFLECVQDMDHENMFWYRQDPGLGLRLIYFSYDVKMKEKGDIPEGYSVSREKKERFSLILESASTNQTSMYLCASITAGAAGEQYFGPGTRLTVT.